Below are 27 T cell receptor beta chains sequenced from a single sample in a study of Graves' ophthalmopathy and Graves' hyperthyroidism. RNA served as the template for amplifying TCR beta CDR3 regions. Second-round multiplex PCR came after first-round RT-PCR with HTBI primers. TCRdb passed the multiplex PCR reads through MiXCR, listing each CDR3 protein once. The table records about 220,000 distinct CDR3 sequences, roughly 21% of them present only once. The sample was peripheral blood. All receptors come from a woman aged 50 to 60 with Graves' ophthalmopathy.

Only a few counts were recorded for this clonotype. This chain uses TRBV28 with TRBJ1-1; D not resolved. This CDR3 is built from 11 residues. Trimming took 6 bases from V and 11 from J, leaving 13 bases between them. The germline gives CDR1 MDHEN, CDR2 SYDVKM. Here the CDR3 reads CASSHRGGAFF. The CDR3 DNA follows: TGTGCCAGCAGCCACCGGGGAGGGGCTTTCTTT.

With regard to this clonotype: Being one base from a much bigger clone, this may be a read error. The chain links TRBV11-2 to TRBJ1-2, with TRBD1 as a possible D gene (6 bases). Between the trimmed V and J ends, which lost 4 bases and 7 bases, there was a span of 22 bases. CDR3 length: 16 amino acids. Germline-derived CDR1 and CDR2 are SGHAT and FQNNGV. The CDR3: CASSSNSGTWGFGYTF. CDR3 bases: TGTGCCAGCAGCTCAAACTCCGGGACATGGGGATTTGGCTACACCTTC.

This clonotype was detected many times. Here the CDR3 reads CATLLAPDEQYF. The CDR3 bases are TGTGCCACACTACTAGCTCCGGACGAGCAGTACTTC. The genes are TRBV2 and TRBJ2-7; the D gene is possibly TRBD2 (6 bases). CDR1 is SNHLY, CDR2 FYNNEI, per germline. The CDR3 runs 12 residues. The ends were cut back, 10 bases at V and 5 bases at J, with 15 bases in the middle.

The chain combines TRBV5-1 with TRBJ2-6; D ambiguous. V was shortened by 5 bases and J by 0 bases, with 9 bases between the two germline ends. There are 15 residues in the CDR3. Looked up from germline, CDR1 is SGHRS and CDR2 is YFSETQ. The CDR3 reads CASRSTDSGANVLTF. As DNA, the CDR3 is TGCGCCAGCAGATCGACTGACTCTGGGGCCAACGTCCTGACTTTC.

This clonotype has a count of ten or more. The chain carries TRBV12-3 or TRBV12-4 and TRBJ1-1, with a weak D call TRBD1 (5 bases). V was clipped by 3 bases and J by 1 base, with 9 bases between them. CDR3 length: 14 amino acids. CDR3 DNA: TGTGCCAGCAGTTTGAGGCAGGGGAACACTGAAGCTTTCTTT. Translated, it gives CASSLRQGNTEAFF.

This sequence joins TRBV5-1 and TRBJ2-4; D possibly corresponds to TRBD2 (5 bases). Germline lookup yields CDR1 SGHRS and CDR2 YFSETQ. The CDR3 has 15 amino acids. V lost 4 bases, J lost 3 bases, and 14 bases lay in between. This CDR3 reads CASSPGLIGKNIQYF. DNA of the CDR3: TGCGCCAGCAGCCCCGGACTTATCGGCAAAAACATTCAGTACTTC.

The chain uses TRBV4-2 and TRBJ1-1, with D possibly TRBD1 on 6 matching bases. The CDR3 extends over 17 amino acids. V gave up 0 bases and J gave up 5 bases, with 19 bases separating them. Per the germline V gene, CDR1 is LGHNA and CDR2 is YNFKEQ. The CDR3 DNA is TGTGCCAGCAGCCAAGATCCCCTACAGGGAACAGGAACTGAAGCTTTCTTT. Its translation is CASSQDPLQGTGTEAFF.

This clonotype was seen many times. J is TRBJ1-1 and V is TRBV27, with D possibly matching TRBD1 (5 bases). The germline CDR1 and CDR2 sequences are MNHEY and SMNVEV (reference sequence). Deletions cut 7 bases from V and 4 bases from J, with 13 bases between. The CDR3 runs to 13 residues. Here the CDR3 DNA reads TGTGCCAGCAATAGGGGCTTGGGCACTGAAGCTTTCTTT. Amino acids: CASNRGLGTEAFF.

At least ten counts were recorded for this clonotype. This chain uses TRBV5-1 with TRBJ1-5, with 8 bases aligning to TRBD1. Trimming removed 2 bases from V and 6 bases from J; junction bases left unmatched: 4. The CDR3 has 14 amino acids. Germline CDR1 SGHRS, CDR2 YFSETQ. The DNA of the CDR3 is TGCGCCAGCAGCTTTACAGGGGGAGGTCAGCCCCAGCATTTT. Its protein is CASSFTGGGQPQHF.

The sample holds a few counts of this clonotype. The J gene is TRBJ2-5, the V gene TRBV25-1; a possible D gene is TRBD1 (6 bases). CDR1 is MGHDK and CDR2 is SYGVNS in the germline V gene. Trimming pared 2 bases from V and 5 bases from J, leaving 9 bases between. The CDR3 spans 13 residues. The CDR3 sequence is CASSEAGVETQYF. The CDR3 DNA is TGTGCCAGCAGTGAAGCAGGGGTGGAGACCCAGTACTTC.

In this sample, this clonotype turned up a few times. The gene calls are TRBV4-1 and TRBJ2-7; 8 nucleotides match TRBD2. The CDR3 length is 15 residues. The V gene's germline CDR1 is MGHRA and CDR2 YSYEKL. The V segment lost 4 bases and the J segment 0 bases; nucleotides outside the gene matches: 5. The CDR3 reads CASSRELAASYEQYF. CDR3 DNA sequence: TGCGCCAGCAGCCGGGAACTAGCGGCCTCCTACGAGCAGTACTTC.

The V call is TRBV12-3 or TRBV12-4, the J call TRBJ1-1, with 9 bases that match TRBD1. V shed 10 bases, J shed 5 bases, and the junction held 11 bases outside the gene matches. There are 14 residues in the CDR3. The CDR3 here is CAIQGAGVGTEAFF. CDR3 nucleotide sequence: TGTGCCATACAGGGGGCAGGGGTAGGGACTGAAGCTTTCTTT.

This clonotype showed up just once. This chain uses TRBV6-1 with TRBJ2-7; the match to TRBD2 covers 12 bases. J lost 0 bases, V lost 2 bases, and 5 bases had no gene match. The CDR3 totals 17 residues. Germline CDR1 MNHNS, CDR2 SASEGT. CDR3: CASSEFGLAGYSYEQYF. The CDR3 DNA sequence: TGTGCCAGCAGTGAATTCGGACTAGCGGGATACTCCTACGAGCAGTACTTC.

This clonotype was picked up many times. The J gene is TRBJ1-1, the V gene TRBV12-3 or TRBV12-4, with D perhaps matching TRBD1 (6 bases). The CDR3 is made up of 13 amino acids. V shed 5 bases and J shed 3 bases, with 10 bases lying between them. The CDR3 DNA is TGTGCCAGCAGTCCGGACAGTTACACTGAAGCTTTCTTT. It yields the protein CASSPDSYTEAFF.

This chain joins TRBV27 and TRBJ2-7, with D perhaps TRBD2 (6 bases). CDR3 length: 16 residues. Trimming cost V 5 bases and J 3 bases, with 20 bases left between them. The germline V gene has CDR1 MNHEY and CDR2 SMNVEV (reference sequence). The chain's CDR3 is CASSLAQREYSYEQYF. CDR3 nucleotide sequence: TGTGCCAGCAGTCTCGCCCAACGGGAGTACAGCTACGAGCAGTACTTC.

This chain uses TRBV12-3 or TRBV12-4 with TRBJ1-2, with D possibly matching TRBD1 (5 bases). Trimming left V 3 bases short and J 5 bases short, with 10 bases between. The CDR3 contains 13 residues. The CDR3 region has the DNA TGTGCCAGCAGTTTTCAGGGTTCATATGGCTACACCTTC. This encodes CASSFQGSYGYTF.

The V call is TRBV12-5, the J call TRBJ1-3; maybe TRBD1 (5 bases). This CDR3 spans 16 amino acids. V was cut by 4 bases and J by 4 bases, with 17 bases left in between. Germline V gene sequence: CDR1 LGHNT, CDR2 FRNRAP. Here the CDR3 reads CASGSVPGPGGNTIYF. The CDR3, as DNA: TGTGCTAGTGGTTCAGTACCGGGACCAGGGGGAAACACCATATATTTT.

This clonotype appeared many times. J is TRBJ1-1 and V is TRBV15, with D uncertain. CDR1 and CDR2 from the germline V gene are LNHNV and YYDKDF (reference sequence). There are 14 residues in the CDR3. Trimming cost V 8 bases and J 1 base, with 14 bases left between them. The DNA for the CDR3 is TGTGCCACCGCGGGTCGGGTTTCGAACACTGAAGCTTTCTTT. Protein product: CATAGRVSNTEAFF.

This clonotype has a count of ten or more. V is TRBV2 and J is TRBJ2-7; possible D gene TRBD1, 5 bases. CDR1 is SNHLY and CDR2 is FYNNEI in the germline V gene. V lost 8 bases and J lost 2, with 10 bases in between. This CDR3 has 12 residues. CDR3 residues: CASGGAAYEQYF. For the CDR3, the DNA is TGTGCCAGCGGTGGGGCGGCCTACGAGCAGTACTTC.

This clonotype has a count of ten or more. The V call is TRBV28, the J call TRBJ1-1; 11 positions agree with TRBD1. The CDR3 length is 13 residues. J was trimmed by 8 bases and V by 8 bases; bases with no gene match: 7. Germline lookup yields CDR1 MDHEN and CDR2 SYDVKM. Written as DNA, the CDR3 is TGTGCCAGCCAGGGACAGGGGGACCTCGAAGCTTTCTTT. The encoded protein is CASQGQGDLEAFF.

This clonotype was counted many times. The V call is TRBV5-1, the J call TRBJ2-7; D is unresolved. Per the germline V gene, CDR1 is SGHRS and CDR2 is YFSETQ. Trimming shortened V by 1 base and J by 4 bases, and 15 bases separated the two germline ends. This CDR3 spans 15 amino acids. The CDR3 region is CASSLSRQLSYEQYF. In DNA form, the CDR3 reads TGCGCCAGCAGCTTGTCACGGCAGCTATCTTACGAGCAGTACTTC.

This clonotype was counted at least ten times. Written as DNA, the CDR3 is TGTGCCAGCAGACGTAGCGTTTCCTACGAGCAGTACTTC. Amino acids: CASRRSVSYEQYF. V is TRBV12-3 or TRBV12-4 and J is TRBJ2-7; D is possibly TRBD2 (5 bases). The CDR3 runs to 13 residues. Trimming took 6 bases from V and 1 from J, leaving 10 bases between them.

The chain recombines TRBV10-3 with TRBJ2-5, with 11 bases lining up with TRBD2. The CDR3 length is 17 residues. J lost 2 bases, V lost 4 bases, and 9 bases had no gene match. Germline CDR1 is ENHRY and CDR2 is SYGVKD. The DNA of the CDR3 is TGTGCCATCAGTGTTGCCGGGACTAGCGGCCTGCAAGAGACCCAGTACTTC. Amino acids: CAISVAGTSGLQETQYF.

This clonotype has ten or more counts. The chain recombines TRBV19 with TRBJ1-5; D gene unclear. Germline V lookup: CDR1 LNHDA, CDR2 SQIVND (reference sequence). The CDR3 spans 16 residues. Trimming pared 5 bases from V and 0 bases from J, leaving 14 bases between. In DNA form, the CDR3 reads TGTGCCAGTAGTCCCAGGTTGTCCTATAGCAATCAGCCCCAGCATTTT. Protein: CASSPRLSYSNQPQHF. The full variable domain, rest sourced from reference TRBV19 and TRBJ1-5, is DGGITQSPKYLFRKEGQNVTLSCEQNLNHDAMYWYRQDPGQGLRLIYYSQIVNDFQKGDIAEGYSVSREKKESFPLTVTSAQKNPTAFYLCASSPRLSYSNQPQHFGDGTRLSIL.

Concerning this clonotype: One base away lies a much larger clone, so this may be a sequencing read error. The chain combines TRBV9 with TRBJ2-7; 7 nucleotides agree with TRBD2. Per the germline V gene, CDR1 is SGDLS and CDR2 is YYNGEE. This CDR3 region has 16 residues. The CDR3 sequence: CAISVGLTSATGEQYF. CDR3 DNA sequence: TGTGCCATCAGCGTAGGCCTTACTAGCGCGACGGGCGAGCAGTACTTC.

V gene TRBV28 combines with J gene TRBJ1-2, with no clear D. Deletions cut 10 bases from V and 6 bases from J, with 9 bases between. The CDR3 length is 10 residues. Germline CDR1 is MDHEN and CDR2 is SYDVKM. CDR3 in amino acids: CATNPNGYTF. For the CDR3, the DNA is TGTGCCACTAATCCCAATGGCTACACCTTC.

The rearrangement uses TRBV3-1 and TRBJ1-5, with D tentatively TRBD1 (6 bases). This CDR3 contains 14 residues. Looked up from germline, CDR1 is LGHDT and CDR2 is YNNKEL (reference sequence). V lost 10 bases and J lost 0, with 13 bases in between. CDR3 protein: CATKTGGSNQPQHF. In DNA form, the CDR3 reads TGTGCCACGAAGACAGGAGGTAGCAATCAGCCCCAGCATTTT.